The source of this T cell receptor beta chain is a study of blood T cell repertoires in COVID-19 (dated by TCRdb to the early 2020s). Background on the whole study: Samples from collaborators originated in the United States, Italy and Spain and spanned both the acute and convalescent phases of COVID-19. The prospective study material was composed of cDNA or gDNA derived from T cells, B-cell-depleted T cells, or PBMCs. Subjects who had been exposed to COVID-19, were actively infected with it, or had recovered from it provided the deeply sampled blood TCRbeta repertoires that made up the dataset. A freely available public database, intended as a resource for researchers studying the immune response to SARS-CoV-2, is where the repertoires were released. Samples came from the ongoing ImmuneRACE study (first 160 participants) plus 1,254 subjects from 6 global collaborators. A de-identified subject ID, COVID-19 status, age in years and sex were almost always included in the sample metadata. Where available, HLA class I and class II types were taken from metadata supplied by the sample provider and were not determined by assay-based typing.

Points the paper makes about the study in general: Clinical and demographic metadata were provided uncurated, with the amount varying by source and participant.

As concerns this clone: This clone's antigen is unknown. No base quality values were provided; no much bigger clone lies one nucleotide off.

TCRbeta CDR3 regions were amplified from genomic DNA by means of the immunoSEQ Assay, a bias-controlled multiplex PCR. Under the source paper's analysis protocol: Nucleated cell counts per sample were estimated from amplification of reference gene primers within the assay. To quantify the absolute abundance of each unique TCRbeta CDR3 rearrangement, sequence reads were collapsed and filtered. For each sample, productive Simpson clonality was calculated by taking the square root of Simpson's diversity index across productive rearrangements. TCRdb provides this immuneACCESS table in a form limited to in-frame rearrangements. Some clones are lacking; in checked studies, under half of them reflect an unresolved V gene, and why the rest are absent is not known. The DNA was the basis for D and trimming; V, J and clone size are from that table. The sample includes a few hundred thousand clones, with about 90% observed a single time. The ten biggest clones cover about 1.7% of the sample.

Participants in the prospective study were enrolled through a virtual design, were aged roughly 18 to 100 years, and lived in fewer than 30 United States geographic areas. In the prospective study, participants were assigned to cohorts based on the clinical history participants reported in a screening survey and a study questionnaire. Recovered participants in ImmuneRACE Cohort 3 were defined as having two consecutive negative NP/OP PCR tests, clearance from a healthcare professional, or resolution of symptoms. Mobile phlebotomists in the prospective study collected whole blood, serum and a nasopharyngeal or oropharyngeal swab from every participant. Prospective study participants could optionally give additional blood draws and questionnaires over an approximately 2-month period. Blood samples from the prospective study were shipped frozen or at room temperature prior to DNA extraction. The CDR3 runs 14 residues from the cysteine to the phenylalanine. The kept DNA is CDR3 alone, 42 bases in frame from the first base. According to the germline V gene, CDR1 reads KGHSH and CDR2 reads LQKENI. Here V drops 6 bases and J drops 2 bases, and the junction holds 6 bases not matched to any gene.

The sequence is built from TRBV18 and TRBJ2-7, and TRBD1 aligns with 8 junction nucleotides. This clonotype was obtained from a woman in her thirties who had recovered from COVID-19. The material sequenced was PBMCs or T cells enriched from blood (not recorded which). The CDR3 reads CASSYGQGTYEQYF. The DNA is TGTGCCAGCTCCTATGGACAGGGAACCTACGAGCAGTACTTC.